Below, 17 T cell receptor beta chains from the same sample are listed, as sequenced in a study of PD-1 blockade in classical Hodgkin lymphoma. Time point specified: cycle 4 day 1 (C4D1), after more than five weeks of nivolumab. There was relapse after autologous stem cell transplantation in every patient, and there was variation in brentuximab vedotin exposure. Assay: immunoSEQ multiplex PCR; the TCRdb copy retains only in-frame clones and omits some. The table has approximately 100,000 clones, over 80% seen once. Source: peripheral blood mononuclear cells (PBMCs), taken before the fourth cycle of nivolumab. These TCRs come from a human donor with classical Hodgkin lymphoma.

This chain links TRBV6-5 with TRBJ1-1; D not certain. With 6 bases removed from V and 4 bases from J, the gap between germline ends came to 18 bases. Germline CDR1 and CDR2: MNHEY and SVGAGI. The CDR3 consists of 15 residues. CDR3 bases: TGTGCCAGCAGCCCCCTCCGGGAATGGAGCACTGAAGCTTTCTTT. It yields the protein CASSPLREWSTEAFF.

The CDR3 here is CASKKTGGDYEQYF. The CDR3 DNA reads as TGTGCCAGCAAGAAGACAGGGGGGGACTACGAGCAGTACTTC. The chain couples TRBV28 to TRBJ2-7, with 9 bases fitting TRBD1. V shed 7 bases, J shed 3 bases, and the junction held 7 bases outside the gene matches. This CDR3 has 14 residues. Germline V CDR1 and CDR2: MDHEN, SYDVKM. The full variable domain, in which reference TRBV28 and TRBJ2-7 provide the parts outside the CDR3, is DVKVTQSSRYLVKRTGEKVFLECVQDMDHENMFWYRQDPGLGLRLIYFSYDVKMKEKGDIPEGYSVSREKKERFSLILESASTNQTSMYLCASKKTGGDYEQYFGPGTRLTVT.

The chain carries TRBV5-1 and TRBJ2-7, with 8 bases aligning to TRBD2. In germline, CDR1 is SGHRS, CDR2 YFSETQ. The CDR3 has 14 residues. Trimming cost V 2 bases and J 5 bases; bases outside gene matches: 6. For the CDR3, the DNA is TGCGCCAGCAGCTTTCGCGGGAGGATCGACGAGCAGTACTTC. Amino acids: CASSFRGRIDEQYF.

This chain uses TRBV6-1 with TRBJ2-1; 10 bases line up with TRBD2. The germline gives CDR1 MNHNS, CDR2 SASEGT. This CDR3 spans 16 amino acids. V trimming: 1 base; J trimming: 8 bases; junction bases outside the gene matches: 8. CDR3 nucleotides: TGTGCCAGCAGTGAAGGGGGGAGCGGGAGGGCACATGAGCAGTTCTTC. This gives the protein CASSEGGSGRAHEQFF.

The chain combines TRBV7-2 with TRBJ2-7; 9 bases match TRBD2. V lost 3 bases to trimming and J lost 3 bases; unmatched junction nucleotides: 3. The CDR3 sequence is 14 residues long. Per germline, CDR1 SGHTA and CDR2 FQGNSA. Here the CDR3 DNA reads TGTGCCAGCAGCTTGGCGGGAGGGGACTACGAGCAGTACTTC. Amino acids: CASSLAGGDYEQYF.

The chain carries TRBV6-1 and TRBJ1-5; D not resolved. The germline V and J ends were trimmed by 5 bases and 5 bases, with 13 bases remaining between them. The CDR3 totals 14 residues. Per the germline V gene, CDR1 is MNHNS and CDR2 is SASEGT. The DNA for the CDR3 is TGTGCCAGCAGTCTCGACCCTGGCGATCAGCCCCAGCATTTT. Its protein is CASSLDPGDQPQHF.

The V gene is TRBV19, the J gene TRBJ2-2; D gene uncertain. This CDR3 is built from 13 residues. Germline assignment: CDR1 LNHDA and CDR2 SQIVND (reference sequence). Trimming cost V 7 bases and J 7 bases, with 13 bases left between them. DNA of the CDR3: TGTGCCAGTATCCCGAGGATGGGCGGGGAGCTGTTTTTT. Translation gives CASIPRMGGELFF.

The V gene is TRBV2, the J gene TRBJ1-1; D unclear. The CDR3 covers 15 residues. Germline lookup yields CDR1 SNHLY and CDR2 FYNNEI. Trimming pared 7 bases from V and 0 bases from J, leaving 15 bases between. This CDR3 reads CASNPLGLMNTEAFF. In nucleotides, the CDR3 is TGTGCCAGCAACCCACTAGGTCTCATGAACACTGAAGCTTTCTTT.

This clone was observed a handful of times. The identical CDR3 is also encoded by other nucleotide sequences in the sample. The chain employs TRBV10-3 and TRBJ2-7; D might be TRBD1 (6 bases). Germline V lookup: CDR1 ENHRY, CDR2 SYGVKD. This CDR3 contains 12 residues. With 4 bases removed from V and 3 bases from J, the gap between germline ends came to 7 bases. The CDR3 spells CAISGTDYEQYF. The CDR3 DNA follows: TGTGCCATCAGTGGGACAGACTACGAGCAGTACTTC.

The rearrangement links TRBV19 to TRBJ2-1; possible D gene TRBD2, 6 bases. Trimming removed 6 bases from V and 3 bases from J, with 12 bases in between. CDR3 size: 14 residues. The germline V gene encodes CDR1 LNHDA and CDR2 SQIVND (reference sequence). CDR3 amino acids: CASSVTSSYNEQFF. The CDR3 bases are TGTGCCAGTAGCGTCACTAGCAGCTACAATGAGCAGTTCTTC.

The chain joins TRBV12-5 to TRBJ1-1, with a tentative D call TRBD1 (5 bases). With 5 bases removed from V and 1 base from J, the gap between germline ends came to 11 bases. The CDR3 runs to 14 residues. Looked up from germline, CDR1 is LGHNT and CDR2 is FRNRAP. The CDR3 loop is CASGQGGGNTEAFF. The CDR3 DNA reads TGTGCTAGTGGTCAAGGTGGGGGGAACACTGAAGCTTTCTTT.

V and J are TRBV9 and TRBJ2-1, with TRBD2 identical over 7 bases. This CDR3 comprises 16 residues. Germline CDR1 reads SGDLS; CDR2 reads YYNGEE. Trimming at V came to 2 bases and at J to 3 bases, leaving 8 bases not matched to a gene. CDR3 nucleotide sequence: TGTGCCAGCAGCGTCCGGACCGGGACTATCTACAATGAGCAGTTCTTC. Its protein product is CASSVRTGTIYNEQFF.

This clone was counted once. The chain carries TRBV10-3 and TRBJ2-1; TRBD2 agrees at 14 bases. CDR3 size: 16 residues. Per the germline V gene, CDR1 is ENHRY and CDR2 is SYGVKD. J gave up 6 bases and V 2 bases, and 3 bases lay outside the gene matches. The CDR3 reads CAISEQGTSGSNEQFF. The DNA of the CDR3 is TGTGCCATCAGTGAGCAAGGGACTAGCGGGAGCAATGAGCAGTTCTTC.

The V call is TRBV7-8, the J call TRBJ1-1; D is possibly TRBD1 (6 bases). The CDR3 sequence is 13 residues long. Trimming removed 5 bases at V and 1 base at J, with 8 bases between. In germline, CDR1 is SGHVS, CDR2 FQNEAQ. As DNA, the CDR3 is TGTGCCAGCAGCCGGACAGAGAACACTGAAGCTTTCTTT. Translation: CASSRTENTEAFF.

V gene TRBV19 combines with J gene TRBJ2-7; 10 nucleotides line up with TRBD1. The CDR3 contains 15 residues. In germline, CDR1 is LNHDA, CDR2 SQIVND (reference sequence). V dropped 6 bases and J dropped 0; count of bases not matched to a gene: 5. The CDR3 coding sequence is TGTGCCAGTAGATTGACAGGGGGCGGCTCCTACGAGCAGTACTTC. Its translation is CASRLTGGGSYEQYF.

The chain links TRBV6-1 to TRBJ1-2; D remains unclear. V lost 2 bases and J 7 bases, leaving 11 bases between the germline ends. The germline V gene has CDR1 MNHNS and CDR2 SASEGT. This CDR3 is built from 13 residues. CDR3 bases: TGTGCCAGCAGTGAATACAGAACTGGTGGCTACACCTTC. This translates into CASSEYRTGGYTF.

This clone was observed a few times. The rearrangement uses TRBV5-6 and TRBJ1-2; unclear D gene. With 2 bases removed from V and 2 bases from J, the gap between germline ends came to 13 bases. The CDR3 is made up of 15 amino acids. Germline V gives CDR1 SGHDT, CDR2 YYEEEE. As DNA, the CDR3 is TGTGCCAGCAGCTTTTTAGTGTCCGTGAACTATGGCTACACCTTC. As protein: CASSFLVSVNYGYTF.